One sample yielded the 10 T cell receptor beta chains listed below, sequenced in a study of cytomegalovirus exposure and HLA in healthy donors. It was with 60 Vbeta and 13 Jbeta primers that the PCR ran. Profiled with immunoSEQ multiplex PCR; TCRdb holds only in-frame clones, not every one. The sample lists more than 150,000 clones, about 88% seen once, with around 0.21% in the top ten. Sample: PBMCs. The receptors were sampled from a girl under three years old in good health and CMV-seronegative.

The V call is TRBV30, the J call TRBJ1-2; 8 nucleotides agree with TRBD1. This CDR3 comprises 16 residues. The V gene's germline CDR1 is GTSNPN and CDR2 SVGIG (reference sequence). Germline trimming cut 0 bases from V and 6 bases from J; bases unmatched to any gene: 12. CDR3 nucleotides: TGTGCCTGGAGTGTAAGGGACAGGTGGTTGCCGGATGGCTACACCTTC. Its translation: CAWSVRDRWLPDGYTF.

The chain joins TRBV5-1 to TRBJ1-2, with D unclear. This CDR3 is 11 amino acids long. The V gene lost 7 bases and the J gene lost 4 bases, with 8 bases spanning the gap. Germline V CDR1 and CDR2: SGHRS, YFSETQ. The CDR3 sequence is CASDEGYGYTF. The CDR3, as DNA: TGCGCCAGCGACGAGGGCTATGGCTACACCTTC.

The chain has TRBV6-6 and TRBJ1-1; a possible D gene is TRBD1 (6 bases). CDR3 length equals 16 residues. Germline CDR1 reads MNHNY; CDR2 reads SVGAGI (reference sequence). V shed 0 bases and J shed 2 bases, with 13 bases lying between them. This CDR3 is CASSYSRQAANTEAFF. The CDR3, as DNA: TGTGCCAGCAGTTACTCGCGACAGGCTGCAAACACTGAAGCTTTCTTT.

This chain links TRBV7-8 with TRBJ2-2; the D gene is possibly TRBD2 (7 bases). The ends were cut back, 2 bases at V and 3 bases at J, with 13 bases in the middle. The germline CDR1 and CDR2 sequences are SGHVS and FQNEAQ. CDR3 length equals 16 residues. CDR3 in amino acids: CASSLRGDTHTGELFF. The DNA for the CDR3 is TGTGCCAGCAGCTTACGGGGGGACACTCACACCGGGGAGCTGTTTTTT.

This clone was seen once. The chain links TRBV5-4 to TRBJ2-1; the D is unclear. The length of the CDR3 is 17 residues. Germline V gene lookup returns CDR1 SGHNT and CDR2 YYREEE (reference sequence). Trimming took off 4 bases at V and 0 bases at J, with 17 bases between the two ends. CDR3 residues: CASSHDRAWSSYNEQFF. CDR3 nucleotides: TGTGCCAGCAGCCACGACCGCGCCTGGAGCTCCTACAATGAGCAGTTCTTC.

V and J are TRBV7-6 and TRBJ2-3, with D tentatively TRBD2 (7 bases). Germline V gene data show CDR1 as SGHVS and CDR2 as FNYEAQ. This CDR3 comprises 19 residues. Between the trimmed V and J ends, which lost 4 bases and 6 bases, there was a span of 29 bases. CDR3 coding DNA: TGTGCCAGCAGCTCACCCTCTGGGTGGGCTAGCGGAGGGGGGGATACGCAGTATTTT. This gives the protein CASSSPSGWASGGGDTQYF.

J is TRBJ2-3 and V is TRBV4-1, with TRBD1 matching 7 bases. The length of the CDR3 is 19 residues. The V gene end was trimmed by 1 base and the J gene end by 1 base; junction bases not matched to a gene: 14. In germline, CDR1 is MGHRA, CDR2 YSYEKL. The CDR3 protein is CASSQGGQLKGVRTDTQYF. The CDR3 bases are TGCGCCAGCAGCCAAGGGGGACAGTTAAAGGGGGTTCGCACAGATACGCAGTATTTT.

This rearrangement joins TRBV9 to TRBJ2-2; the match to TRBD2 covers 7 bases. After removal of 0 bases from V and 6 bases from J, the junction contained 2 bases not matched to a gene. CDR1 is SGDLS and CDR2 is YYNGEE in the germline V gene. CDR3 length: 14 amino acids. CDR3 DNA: TGTGCCAGCAGCGTAGGGGACTACCCCGGGGAGCTGTTTTTT. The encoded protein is CASSVGDYPGELFF.

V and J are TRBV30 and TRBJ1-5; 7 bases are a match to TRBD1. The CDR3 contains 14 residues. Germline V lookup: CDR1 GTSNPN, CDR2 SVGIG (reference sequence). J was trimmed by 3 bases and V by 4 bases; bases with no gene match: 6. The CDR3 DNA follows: TGTGCCTGGACTTCCGGGACAGCCAATCAGCCCCAGCATTTT. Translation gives CAWTSGTANQPQHF.

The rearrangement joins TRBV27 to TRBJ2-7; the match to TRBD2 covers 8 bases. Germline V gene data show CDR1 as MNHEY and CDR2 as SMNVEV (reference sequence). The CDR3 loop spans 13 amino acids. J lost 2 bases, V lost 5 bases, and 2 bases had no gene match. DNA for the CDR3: TGTGCCAGCAGTCGGGGGGGCCCCTACGAGCAGTACTTC. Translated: CASSRGGPYEQYF.